The clone carrying this TCR beta chain appeared many times. Its antigen is unidentified. Sequencing ends 3 residues short of the CDR3 end; the germline J gene provides the rest. The data stem from a study of T cell clonality in common variable immunodeficiency. Study-level points and caveats: In common variable immunodeficiency, TCR beta chains reportedly carried fewer deletions and N-nucleotide insertions.

The protocol was immunoSEQ multiplex PCR, while the TCRdb copy is restricted to in-frame clones and leaves out a portion. The sample presents 52,000 or so clones, none singletons. CDR1 and CDR2 from the germline V gene are DFQATT and SNEGSKA (reference sequence). The CDR3 has 16 amino acids. V gave up 8 bases and J gave up 3 bases; unmatched junction bases: 13. V usage is TRBV20-1 and J usage is TRBJ1-6; TRBD1 matches at 7 bases. This TCR derives from a person between 18 and 70 years old in good health. The specimen sequenced was peripheral blood mononuclear cells. The covered CDR3 bases are TGCAGTCCTCTCGAACAGGGGACCCTCTATAATTCACCC. Amino acids: CSPLEQGTLYNSP. The full CDR3 reads CSPLEQGTLYNSPLHF.